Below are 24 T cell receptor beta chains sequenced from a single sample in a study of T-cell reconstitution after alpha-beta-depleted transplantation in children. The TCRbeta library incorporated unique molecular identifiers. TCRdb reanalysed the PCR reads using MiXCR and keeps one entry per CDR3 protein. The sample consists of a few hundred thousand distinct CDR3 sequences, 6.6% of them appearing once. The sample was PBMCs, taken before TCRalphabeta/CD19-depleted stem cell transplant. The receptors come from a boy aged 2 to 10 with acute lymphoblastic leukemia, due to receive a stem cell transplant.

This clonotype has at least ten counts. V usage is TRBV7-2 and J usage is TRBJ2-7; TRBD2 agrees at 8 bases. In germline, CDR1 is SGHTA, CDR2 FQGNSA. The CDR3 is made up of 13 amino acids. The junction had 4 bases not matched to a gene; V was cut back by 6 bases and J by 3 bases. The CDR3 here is CASRASGFYEQYF. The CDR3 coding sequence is TGTGCCAGCAGGGCTAGCGGGTTCTACGAGCAGTACTTC.

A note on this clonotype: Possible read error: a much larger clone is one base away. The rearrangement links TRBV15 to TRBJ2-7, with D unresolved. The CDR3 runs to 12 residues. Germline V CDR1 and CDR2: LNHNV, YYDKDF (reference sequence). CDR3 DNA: TGTGCCACCAGCAGAGATCGGTACGAGCTGTACTTC. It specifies CATSRDRYELYF.

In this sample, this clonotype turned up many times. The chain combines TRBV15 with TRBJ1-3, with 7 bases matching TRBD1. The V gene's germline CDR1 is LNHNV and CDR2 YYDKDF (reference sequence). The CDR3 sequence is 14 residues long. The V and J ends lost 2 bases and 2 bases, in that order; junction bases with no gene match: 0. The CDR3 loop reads CATSRQGAGNTIYF. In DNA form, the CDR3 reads TGTGCCACCAGCAGACAGGGGGCTGGAAACACCATATATTTT.

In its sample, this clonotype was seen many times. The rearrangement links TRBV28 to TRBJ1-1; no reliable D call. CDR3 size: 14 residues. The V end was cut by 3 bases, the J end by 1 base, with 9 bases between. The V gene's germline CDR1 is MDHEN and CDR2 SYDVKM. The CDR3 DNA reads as TGTGCCAGCAGTTTCACAGCGCCGAACACTGAAGCTTTCTTT. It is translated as CASSFTAPNTEAFF.

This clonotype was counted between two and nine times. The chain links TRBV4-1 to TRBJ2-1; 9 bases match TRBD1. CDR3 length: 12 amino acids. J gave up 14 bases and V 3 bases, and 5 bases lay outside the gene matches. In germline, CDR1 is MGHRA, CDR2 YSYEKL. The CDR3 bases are TGCGCCAGCAGCCAGGACAGGGGTATCGAGTTCTTC. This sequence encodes CASSQDRGIEFF.

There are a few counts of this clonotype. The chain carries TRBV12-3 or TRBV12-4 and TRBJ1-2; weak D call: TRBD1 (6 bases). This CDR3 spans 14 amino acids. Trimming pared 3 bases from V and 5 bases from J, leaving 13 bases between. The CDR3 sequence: CASSFRGGAYGYTF. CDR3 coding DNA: TGTGCCAGCAGTTTTCGAGGGGGGGCATATGGCTACACCTTC.

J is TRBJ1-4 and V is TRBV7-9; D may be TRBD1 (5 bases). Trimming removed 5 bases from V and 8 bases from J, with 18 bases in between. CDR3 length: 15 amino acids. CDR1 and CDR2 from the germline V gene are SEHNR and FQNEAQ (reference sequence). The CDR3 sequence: CASSLPRGLQEKLFF. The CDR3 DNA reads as TGTGCCAGCAGCCTACCGCGGGGGTTGCAGGAAAAACTGTTTTTT.

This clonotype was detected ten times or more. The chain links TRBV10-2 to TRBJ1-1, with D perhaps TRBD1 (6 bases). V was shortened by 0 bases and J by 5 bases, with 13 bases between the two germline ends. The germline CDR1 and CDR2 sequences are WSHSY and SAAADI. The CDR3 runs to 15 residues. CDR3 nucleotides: TGCGCCAGCAGTGAGTCGAACAGGGTCAAGACTGAAGCTTTCTTT. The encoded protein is CASSESNRVKTEAFF.

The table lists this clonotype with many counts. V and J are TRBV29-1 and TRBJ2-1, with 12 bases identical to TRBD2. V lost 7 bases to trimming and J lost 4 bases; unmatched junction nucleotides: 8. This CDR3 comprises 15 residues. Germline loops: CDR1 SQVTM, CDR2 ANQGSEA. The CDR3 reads CSGLTSGGPYNEQFF. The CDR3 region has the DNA TGCAGCGGGTTGACTAGCGGGGGCCCATACAATGAGCAGTTCTTC.

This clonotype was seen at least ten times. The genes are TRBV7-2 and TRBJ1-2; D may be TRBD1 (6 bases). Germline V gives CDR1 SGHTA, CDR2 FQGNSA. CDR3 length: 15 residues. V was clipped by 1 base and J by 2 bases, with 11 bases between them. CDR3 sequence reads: CASSLERGANYGYTF. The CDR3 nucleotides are TGTGCCAGCAGCTTAGAGCGGGGGGCGAACTATGGCTACACCTTC.

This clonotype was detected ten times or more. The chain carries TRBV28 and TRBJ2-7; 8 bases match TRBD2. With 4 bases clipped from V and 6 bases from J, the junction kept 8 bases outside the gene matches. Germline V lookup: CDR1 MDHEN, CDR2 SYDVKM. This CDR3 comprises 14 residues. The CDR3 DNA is TGTGCCAGCAGTTCCGGGACTAGATTAACCGAGCAGTACTTC. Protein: CASSSGTRLTEQYF.

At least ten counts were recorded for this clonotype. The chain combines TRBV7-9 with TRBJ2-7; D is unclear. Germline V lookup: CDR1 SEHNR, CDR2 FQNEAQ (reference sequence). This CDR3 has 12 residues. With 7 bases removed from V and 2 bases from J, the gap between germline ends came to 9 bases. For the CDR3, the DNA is TGTGCCAGCACCCTGGGGACCTACGAGCAGTACTTC. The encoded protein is CASTLGTYEQYF.

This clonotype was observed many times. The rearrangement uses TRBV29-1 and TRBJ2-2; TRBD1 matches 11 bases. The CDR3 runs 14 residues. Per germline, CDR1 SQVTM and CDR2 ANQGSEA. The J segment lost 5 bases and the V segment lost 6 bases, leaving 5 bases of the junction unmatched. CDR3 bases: TGCAGCGTGGCCGGGACAGGGGGAACCGGGGAGCTGTTTTTT. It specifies CSVAGTGGTGELFF.

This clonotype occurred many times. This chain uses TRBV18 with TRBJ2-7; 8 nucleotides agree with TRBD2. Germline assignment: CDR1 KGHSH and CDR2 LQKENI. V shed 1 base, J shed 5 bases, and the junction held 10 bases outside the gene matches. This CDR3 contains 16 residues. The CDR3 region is CASSPRGAGGPDEQYF. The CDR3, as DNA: TGTGCCAGCTCACCACGTGGGGCGGGAGGCCCGGACGAGCAGTACTTC.

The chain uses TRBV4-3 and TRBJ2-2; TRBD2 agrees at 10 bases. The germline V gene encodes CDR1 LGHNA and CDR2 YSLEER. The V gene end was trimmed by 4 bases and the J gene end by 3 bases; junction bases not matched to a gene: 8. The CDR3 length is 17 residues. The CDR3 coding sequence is TGCGCCAGCAGCCGAAACGTAGCGGGAGGCCACACCGGGGAGCTGTTTTTT. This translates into CASSRNVAGGHTGELFF.

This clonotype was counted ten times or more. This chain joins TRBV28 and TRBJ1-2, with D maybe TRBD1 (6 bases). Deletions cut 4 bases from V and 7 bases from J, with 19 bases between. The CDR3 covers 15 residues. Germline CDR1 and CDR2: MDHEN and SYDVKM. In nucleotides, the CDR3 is TGTGCCAGCAGTTCCGAGTCGGGGGCGGTCGTTGGCTACACCTTC. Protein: CASSSESGAVVGYTF.

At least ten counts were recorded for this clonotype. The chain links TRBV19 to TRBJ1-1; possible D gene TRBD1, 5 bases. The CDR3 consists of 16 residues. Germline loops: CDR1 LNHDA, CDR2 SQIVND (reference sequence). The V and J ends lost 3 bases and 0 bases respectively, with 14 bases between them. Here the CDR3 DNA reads TGTGCCAGTAGTATCCTTTCCCTGGACATGAACACTGAAGCTTTCTTT. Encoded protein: CASSILSLDMNTEAFF.

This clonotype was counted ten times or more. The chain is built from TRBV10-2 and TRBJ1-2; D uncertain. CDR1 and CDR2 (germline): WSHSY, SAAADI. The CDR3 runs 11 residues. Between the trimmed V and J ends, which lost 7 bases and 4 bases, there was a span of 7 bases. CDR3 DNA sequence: TGCGCCAGCATGGGAATCTATGGCTACACCTTC. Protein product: CASMGIYGYTF.

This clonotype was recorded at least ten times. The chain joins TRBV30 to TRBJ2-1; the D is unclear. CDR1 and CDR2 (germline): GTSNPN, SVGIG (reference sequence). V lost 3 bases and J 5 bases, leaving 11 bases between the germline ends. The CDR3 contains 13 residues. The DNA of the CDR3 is TGTGCCTGGAGCCCTTGGGAAGACAATGAGCAGTTCTTC. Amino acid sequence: CAWSPWEDNEQFF.

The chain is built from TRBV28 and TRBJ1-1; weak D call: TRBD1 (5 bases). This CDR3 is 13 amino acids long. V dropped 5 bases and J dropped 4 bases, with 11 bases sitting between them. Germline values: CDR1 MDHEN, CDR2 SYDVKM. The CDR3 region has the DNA TGTGCCAGCAGTCCCGGGACGGGCACTGAAGCTTTCTTT. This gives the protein CASSPGTGTEAFF.

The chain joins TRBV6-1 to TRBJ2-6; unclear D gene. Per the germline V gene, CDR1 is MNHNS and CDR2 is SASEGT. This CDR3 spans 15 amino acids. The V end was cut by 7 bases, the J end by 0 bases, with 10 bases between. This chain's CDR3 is CASKELNSGANVLTF. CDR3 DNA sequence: TGTGCCAGCAAAGAGCTGAACTCTGGGGCCAACGTCCTGACTTTC.

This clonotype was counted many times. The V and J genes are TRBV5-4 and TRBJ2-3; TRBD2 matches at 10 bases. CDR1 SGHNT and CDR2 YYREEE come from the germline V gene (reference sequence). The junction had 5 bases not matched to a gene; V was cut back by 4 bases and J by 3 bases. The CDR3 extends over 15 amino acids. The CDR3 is CASSPELAGTDTQYF. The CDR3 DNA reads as TGTGCCAGCAGCCCGGAACTAGCGGGGACAGATACGCAGTATTTT.

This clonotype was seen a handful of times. CDR3 in amino acids: CAWSVRVDTQYF. CDR3 nucleotide sequence: TGTGCCTGGAGTGTACGGGTCGATACGCAGTATTTT. The gene calls are TRBV30 and TRBJ2-3; no reliable D call. V was pared by 0 bases and J by 6 bases, with 7 bases between. This CDR3 has 12 amino acids. CDR1 is GTSNPN and CDR2 is SVGIG in the germline V gene (reference sequence).

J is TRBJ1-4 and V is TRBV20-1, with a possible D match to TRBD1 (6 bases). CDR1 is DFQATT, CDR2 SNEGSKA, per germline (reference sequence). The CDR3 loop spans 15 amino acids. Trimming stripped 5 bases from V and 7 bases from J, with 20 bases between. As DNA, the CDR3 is TGCAGTGCTCCTCCTGGCGGGACATCGAGTGAAAAACTGTTTTTT. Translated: CSAPPGGTSSEKLFF.